One T cell receptor beta chain is described in this entry. This clone has a single count. Its antigen has not been determined. Base qualities are missing; no much larger clone stands one base away. These data are taken from a study of brain T cells in children with intractable seizures (dated by TCRdb to the early 2020s). For the wider study: Resected brain tissue from 50 or so pediatric epilepsy surgery cases was initially screened for immune gene transcripts with a NanoString immunology panel. Among the roughly 12 selected surgery cases, pre-surgery blood was additionally sequenced for eight, leaving four cases with brain tissue only.

According to the germline V gene, CDR1 reads SGHAT and CDR2 reads FQNNGV. V has 3 bases trimmed and J has 3 bases trimmed; junction bases matching no gene number 5. The CDR3 covers 16 residues, taking in both the cysteine and the phenylalanine. Only the CDR3 region is kept as DNA, spanning 48 bases read in frame from base 1. Study-level results and caveats: Both public and private clones were found among the top 50 brain clonotypes, and the most abundant public CDR3 in each case closely resembled known HCMV, EBV or influenza A epitope-specific CDR3s. Sequencing depth differed between pre- and post-surgery blood, so clones missing from the pre-surgery sample may reflect undersampling. The patients' HCMV serostatus was not known, and viral specificity was inferred solely from CDR3 sequence similarity.

TCR beta chain sequences were generated from genomic DNA using the immunoSEQ assay. The original methods were these. Any CDR3 sequence that did not begin with the conserved framework cysteine at position 104 was removed by hand. Clonality was calculated as one minus the normalized Shannon's Diversity Index, with values ranging from 0 (maximal diversity) to 1 (oligoclonal). Chi-squared comparison-of-proportions tests assessed whether the same CDR3 differed in frequency between samples, such as brain versus blood. Public clonotypes were found by searching immuneACCESS, and the VDJdb browser was used to assess similarity to known antiviral clonotypes. The source is immuneACCESS, and TCRdb retained only in-frame sequences with V and J called. Part of the clones is not carried over; for the studies checked, unresolved V genes explain less than half of this, and the remainder is unexplained. That table supplies the V and J calls and clone size; D and trimming were determined from the DNA. This sample gives thousands of clones in total; over 65% of them show up just once. Of the sample, around 8.2% is held by the ten largest clones.

The time point label of this sample denotes: resected brain tissue, or blood drawn just prior to surgery. The surgery cases with the highest brain T cell transcript signatures were chosen for TCR beta chain sequencing of brain tissue, and also of blood when blood was available. Before surgery, the patients had been given at least one anti-epileptic drug. TCR-sequenced patients were children with drug-resistant epilepsy due to tuberous sclerosis complex, focal cortical dysplasia, Rasmussen encephalitis or hemimegalencephaly. The brain samples were frozen blocks of fresh involved tissue resected during epilepsy surgery. The Monarch genomic DNA purification kit was used to extract bulk genomic DNA from unsorted brain tissue and from whole blood.

The V gene is TRBV11-2 and the J gene is TRBJ2-1, with 10 central nucleotides matching TRBD2. This sequence originates from a boy under two years old with tuberous sclerosis and intractable seizures. The starting material was resected brain tissue, obtained at surgery. The CDR3 amino acid sequence is: CASSFLTSGDYNEQFF. The DNA reads TGTGCCAGCAGCTTCCTAACTAGCGGGGACTACAATGAGCAGTTCTTC.